Presented here are 3 T cell receptor beta chains from one specimen sequenced in a study of T-cell memory formation after mild COVID-19. TCRdb independently ran MiXCR on the 5' RACE reads; one entry per CDR3 protein. This table has about 470,000 distinct CDR3 sequences, 15% to 20% appearing once. Sample: PBMCs or a T cell subset sorted from them (not recorded which). The origin of the receptors is an adult woman who had mild COVID-19 (a few samples of this study predate the infection). Cell type and time point are not known.

There are a few counts of this clonotype. The chain uses TRBV4-3 and TRBJ2-1, with D tentatively TRBD2 (6 bases). Germline V CDR1 and CDR2: LGHNA, YSLEER. This CDR3 spans 16 amino acids. V was clipped by 4 bases and J by 0 bases, with 13 bases between them. The CDR3 protein is CASSPLSGSSYNEQFF. CDR3 in DNA: TGCGCCAGCAGCCCACTTAGCGGAAGCTCCTACAATGAGCAGTTCTTC.

V and J are TRBV4-2 and TRBJ2-3, with TRBD2 identical over 11 bases. The germline V gene encodes CDR1 LGHNA and CDR2 YNFKEQ. J lost 4 bases, V lost 6 bases, and 9 bases had no gene match. This CDR3 has 16 amino acids. The CDR3 DNA reads as TGTGCCAGCAGTACCGGGACTAGCGGATCGGCAGATACGCAGTATTTT. Its protein is CASSTGTSGSADTQYF.

This clonotype has only a few counts. The rearrangement links TRBV5-1 to TRBJ2-1; the match to TRBD2 covers 8 bases. The CDR3 totals 16 residues. J lost 2 bases, V lost 0 bases, and 4 bases had no gene match. In germline, CDR1 is SGHRS, CDR2 YFSETQ. CDR3 protein: CASSLEGSGAYNEQFF. As DNA, the CDR3 is TGCGCCAGCAGCTTGGAAGGTAGCGGGGCCTACAATGAGCAGTTCTTC.